The 14 T cell receptor beta chains given below trace back to one sample, sequenced in a study of blood T cells in healthy people across ages. Using a J-beta primer mix together with a sample-barcoded 5' primer, a second PCR was run for about 6 to 11 cycles. One entry per CDR3 protein, called by TCRdb with MiXCR from the 5' RACE reads. This sample has over 750,000 distinct CDR3 sequences, with just under 25% found just once. This sample was shared with a second study, whose subject was T cells of mothers and their children.

The source material was blood. The receptor source for this set is a boy aged 5-17 years in good health.

The rearrangement uses TRBV28 and TRBJ2-1; 8 bases are shared with TRBD1. TRBJ2-7 matches the DNA end more closely, so the J call is doubtful. Per the germline V gene, CDR1 is MDHEN and CDR2 is SYDVKM. The CDR3 spans 15 residues. CDR3 protein: CASSLVGQADYEQYF. The CDR3 nucleotides are TGTGCCAGCAGTTTAGTGGGACAGGCAGACTACGAGCAGTACTTC.

This clonotype has only a few counts. The gene calls are TRBV28 and TRBJ1-4; no definite D call. Germline CDR1 and CDR2: MDHEN and SYDVKM. The CDR3 contains 16 residues. V gave up 1 base and J gave up 8 bases, with 17 bases separating them. CDR3 bases: TGTGCCAGCAGTTTATCATTTGACCCCGTGGGCGAAAAACTGTTTTTT. It translates to CASSLSFDPVGEKLFF.

The chain employs TRBV28 and TRBJ1-1; D possibly corresponds to TRBD1 (5 bases). The CDR3 is 15 amino acids. The V and J ends lost 5 bases and 1 base respectively, with 14 bases between them. In germline, CDR1 is MDHEN, CDR2 SYDVKM. The CDR3 loop is CASSIKGTTNTEAFF. The CDR3 coding sequence is TGTGCCAGCAGTATCAAAGGGACGACGAACACTGAAGCTTTCTTT.

The chain links TRBV7-2 to TRBJ2-3; 7 bases match TRBD2. CDR3 size: 15 residues. CDR1 and CDR2 (germline): SGHTA, FQGNSA. The V and J ends lost 5 bases and 7 bases, in that order; junction bases with no gene match: 12. CDR3 in amino acids: CASSPSGGIINTQYF. For the CDR3, the DNA is TGTGCCAGCAGCCCATCCGGGGGGATCATCAATACGCAGTATTTT.

This clonotype was observed a few times. This chain uses TRBV29-1 with TRBJ2-7; 10 nucleotides line up with TRBD1. The J call may be faulty, since TRBJ2-1 better matches the DNA end. The CDR3 sequence is 15 residues long. Germline CDR1 reads SQVTM; CDR2 reads ANQGSEA. The DNA of the CDR3 is TGCAGCGTTGCCCTGGGACAGGGGAACTACAATGAGCAGTTCTTC. It is translated as CSVALGQGNYNEQFF.

A few counts support this clonotype. The chain employs TRBV28 and TRBJ1-6; 7 bases match TRBD1. This CDR3 comprises 15 residues. Germline V lookup: CDR1 MDHEN, CDR2 SYDVKM. Trimming cost V 3 bases and J 7 bases; bases outside gene matches: 6. In nucleotides, the CDR3 is TGTGCCAGCAGTTTCTCCGGGACAGAGAATTCACCCCTCCACTTT. It is translated as CASSFSGTENSPLHF.

The sample holds a few counts of this clonotype. This chain links TRBV20-1 with TRBJ2-1, with 10 bases that match TRBD2. Per germline, CDR1 DFQATT and CDR2 SNEGSKA (reference sequence). The J segment lost 8 bases and the V segment lost 3 bases, leaving 13 bases of the junction unmatched. The CDR3 is 16 amino acids. The DNA for the CDR3 is TGCAGTGCTAGCGGGGCTAGCGGGAGTGATGAAGATGAGCAGTTCTTC. It codes for CSASGASGSDEDEQFF.

This clonotype showed up just a few times. The CDR3 nucleotides read TGTGCCACCAGCGCCCCTATCAGCGGGAGCCCTTCCGGGGAGCTGTTTTTT. Translating it yields CATSAPISGSPSGELFF. J is TRBJ2-2 and V is TRBV15, with TRBD2 matching over 8 bases. Losses at the gene ends were 5 bases for V and 6 bases for J; bases not matched to a gene: 14. Germline lookup yields CDR1 LNHNV and CDR2 YYDKDF (reference sequence). This CDR3 has 17 residues.

CDR3 in amino acids: CASSFRGGQSTYEQYF. In nucleotides, the CDR3 is TGTGCCAGCAGTTTCCGGGGGGGCCAGTCGACCTACGAGCAGTACTTC. V is TRBV28 and J is TRBJ2-5; the match to TRBD2 covers 8 bases. The J call may be faulty, since TRBJ2-7 better matches the DNA end. This CDR3 region has 16 residues. CDR1 MDHEN and CDR2 SYDVKM come from the germline V gene.

The chain links TRBV2 to TRBJ2-3; no firm D call. Deletions cut 9 bases from V and 6 bases from J, with 19 bases between. Germline CDR1 and CDR2: SNHLY and FYNNEI. This CDR3 is 14 amino acids long. DNA for the CDR3: TGTGCCAGAGCCCCAACCCGCGACGAGGATACGCAGTATTTT. Translated: CARAPTRDEDTQYF.

In this sample, this clonotype turned up a few times. The chain recombines TRBV5-1 with TRBJ2-5; D possibly matches TRBD1 or TRBD2 (5 bases each). Trimming removed 4 bases from V and 1 base from J, with 14 bases in between. The germline V gene has CDR1 SGHRS and CDR2 YFSETQ. The length of the CDR3 is 15 residues. CDR3 nucleotides: TGCGCCAGCAGCCATGGGGACGGCATCCAAGAGACCCAGTACTTC. Its protein product is CASSHGDGIQETQYF.

This clonotype has just a few counts. The gene calls are TRBV5-1 and TRBJ2-7; perhaps TRBD2 as D (5 bases). CDR1 SGHRS and CDR2 YFSETQ come from the germline V gene. This CDR3 is 11 amino acids long. Trimming shortened V by 2 bases and J by 5 bases, and 5 bases separated the two germline ends. The CDR3 is CASSFSDEQYF. CDR3 coding DNA: TGCGCCAGCAGCTTTAGCGACGAGCAGTACTTC. The variable domain in full, completed from reference TRBV5-1 and TRBJ2-7, reads KAGVTQTPRYLIKTRGQQVTLSCSPISGHRSVSWYQQTPGQGLQFLFEYFSETQRNKGNFPGRFSGRQFSNSRSEMNVSTLELGDSALYLCASSFSDEQYFGPGTRLTVT.

This clonotype was counted a single time. The genes are TRBV7-2 and TRBJ2-1; the D is unclear. The V gene lost 4 bases and the J gene lost 10 bases, with 8 bases spanning the gap. The CDR3 sequence is 11 residues long. The V gene's germline CDR1 is SGHTA and CDR2 FQGNSA. As DNA, the CDR3 is TGTGCCAGCAGCTCCCCTATGGAGCAGTTCTTC. Translation gives CASSSPMEQFF.

V is TRBV24-1 and J is TRBJ2-5, with 7 bases identical to TRBD1. The DNA matches TRBJ2-1 better at its end, which makes the J call doubtful. CDR3 size: 13 residues. Looked up from germline, CDR1 is KGHDR and CDR2 is SFDVKD. The CDR3 DNA follows: TGTGCCACCAGTGAGACAGGGTCGGGTGAGCAGTTCTTC. Its protein is CATSETGSGEQFF.